The TCR beta chain described here comes from a study of circulating CD8 cells and anti-PD-1 response in melanoma. Study background: Nivolumab was given intravenously at 3 mg/kg every 2 weeks. The study, taken as a whole, reports: Under 8% of TRB clonotypes were shared between subsets at M1. PD-1 and DPOS subsets showed similar, higher clonality than DNEG. No tumor material was available, so peptide assays assessed reactivity.

Sorting of live CD3+CD8+TCRalphabeta+ cells by PD-1 and/or TIGIT gave four subsets. TCR libraries were prepared from approximately 15 ng of total RNA with the QIAseq Immune Repertoire TCR panel. TCRdb processed the reads anew with MiXCR; each CDR3 protein has one entry. The sample consists of fewer than 250 distinct CDR3 sequences, around 7.4% of them appearing once. The V end was cut by 5 bases, the J end by 5 bases, with 14 bases between. CDR1 and CDR2 from the germline V gene are LNHDA and SQIVND (reference sequence). The CDR3 sequence is 14 residues long. In its sample, this clonotype ranks as large (0.1 to 1%). Its antigen is as yet unknown.

Sequencing was performed on CD8+ T cells from PBMCs, taken at baseline or after one month of anti-PD-1 therapy (not recorded which). The chain uses TRBV19 and TRBJ2-3; D is undetermined. The TCR comes from a human donor with melanoma. The CDR3 loop reads CASSFVASRDTQYF. Written as DNA, the CDR3 is TGTGCCAGTAGTTTTGTGGCCTCCCGAGATACGCAGTATTTT.